Each of the 9 T cell receptor beta chains below was sequenced from the same sample in a study of blood T cells in healthy people across ages. Combining a sample-barcoded 5' primer with a J-beta primer mix, a second PCR ran for about 6 to 11 cycles. Via MiXCR, TCRdb re-called the 5' RACE reads, giving one row per CDR3 protein. Of about 1.8 million distinct CDR3 sequences in the sample, around half are singletons; the top ten hold approximately 2.1%. The sample comprised blood. Source of these receptors: a woman aged 40 to 50 in good health.

This chain connects TRBV18 to TRBJ2-5; 9 bases fit TRBD1. The CDR3 consists of 16 residues. Germline CDR1 and CDR2: KGHSH and LQKENI. Germline trimming cut 3 bases from V and 4 bases from J; bases unmatched to any gene: 9. The CDR3 region has the DNA TGTGCCAGCTCACCCCGGACAGGGGCATATGGAGAGACCCAGTACTTC. Protein product: CASSPRTGAYGETQYF.

This clonotype was counted a few times. J is TRBJ2-7 and V is TRBV6-2 or TRBV6-3; tentative D call: TRBD1 (6 bases). The CDR3 spans 12 residues. The V end was cut by 7 bases, the J end by 3 bases, with 10 bases between. CDR1 and CDR2 from the germline V gene are MNHEY and SVGEGT. Here the CDR3 reads CASTKTGYEQYF. The CDR3 coding sequence is TGTGCCAGCACCAAGACAGGCTACGAGCAGTACTTC.

V usage is TRBV10-3 and J usage is TRBJ2-1; 8 nucleotides match TRBD2. Unmatched junction bases numbered 5, after V lost 3 bases and J lost 7 bases. CDR3 length: 14 residues. Germline CDR1 ENHRY, CDR2 SYGVKD. The CDR3 protein is CAISDRGGMNEQFF. DNA of the CDR3: TGTGCCATCAGTGACCGGGGGGGAATGAATGAGCAGTTCTTC.

The chain couples TRBV29-1 to TRBJ2-3, with 7 bases fitting TRBD2. The CDR3 is 11 amino acids. V shed 7 bases and J 8 bases; nucleotides not matched to a gene: 6. Looked up from germline, CDR1 is SQVTM and CDR2 is ANQGSEA. The CDR3 loop reads CSETREGTQYF. As DNA, the CDR3 is TGCAGCGAGACGAGGGAGGGTACGCAGTATTTT.

V is TRBV15 and J is TRBJ1-1; 8 nucleotides match TRBD1. Losses at the gene ends were 5 bases for V and 5 bases for J; bases not matched to a gene: 10. CDR1 is LNHNV, CDR2 YYDKDF, per germline (reference sequence). This CDR3 region has 15 residues. CDR3 amino acids: CATSGPRGRKTEAFF. As DNA, the CDR3 is TGTGCCACCAGCGGTCCCAGGGGGCGGAAAACTGAAGCTTTCTTT.

This rearrangement joins TRBV20-1 to TRBJ2-1, with 8 nucleotides matching TRBD2. This CDR3 comprises 13 residues. After removal of 5 bases from V and 5 bases from J, the junction contained 5 bases not matched to a gene. Germline V gene sequence: CDR1 DFQATT, CDR2 SNEGSKA (reference sequence). CDR3 residues: CSAPGLDDNEQFF. CDR3 bases: TGCAGTGCTCCGGGACTAGACGACAATGAGCAGTTCTTC.

The CDR3 coding sequence is TGTGCCAGCAGTTACGACAGGGGAGGCGAGCAGTACTTC. Translated: CASSYDRGGEQYF. The chain carries TRBV6-5 and TRBJ2-7, with TRBD1 matching over 8 bases. The CDR3 is 13 residues long. V shed 2 bases and J 6 bases; nucleotides not matched to a gene: 3. Per the germline V gene, CDR1 is MNHEY and CDR2 is SVGAGI.

The sample holds a few counts of this clonotype. This chain links TRBV5-6 with TRBJ2-1; D is unresolved. This CDR3 contains 15 residues. Germline loops: CDR1 SGHDT, CDR2 YYEEEE. Trimming pared 1 base from V and 3 bases from J, leaving 11 bases between. DNA of the CDR3: TGTGCCAGCAGCTTGAGAACGAGTTACTACAATGAGCAGTTCTTC. Its translation: CASSLRTSYYNEQFF.

This chain uses TRBV7-9 with TRBJ2-5; D ambiguous. The V gene's germline CDR1 is SEHNR and CDR2 FQNEAQ (reference sequence). Trimming shortened V by 1 base and J by 9 bases, and 6 bases separated the two germline ends. The CDR3 covers 11 residues. Written as DNA, the CDR3 is TGTGCCAGCAGCTTAGACTACCCCCAGTACTTC. This gives the protein CASSLDYPQYF.